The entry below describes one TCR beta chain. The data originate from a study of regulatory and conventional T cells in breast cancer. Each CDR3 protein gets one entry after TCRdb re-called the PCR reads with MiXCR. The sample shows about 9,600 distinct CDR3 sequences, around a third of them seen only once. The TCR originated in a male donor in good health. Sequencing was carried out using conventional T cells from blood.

CDR3 protein: CASSWDRGAGELFF. CDR3 nucleotide sequence: TGTGCCAGCAGCTGGGACAGGGGGGCCGGGGAGCTGTTTTTT. The rearrangement uses TRBV5-4 and TRBJ2-2; TRBD1 agrees at 11 bases. J gave up 6 bases and V 3 bases, and 1 base lay outside the gene matches. The CDR3 has 14 amino acids. The germline gives CDR1 SGHNT, CDR2 YYREEE (reference sequence).